These T cell receptor beta chains were read from a single sample in a study of cytomegalovirus exposure and HLA in healthy donors. The data were produced by immunoSEQ multiplex PCR, yet TCRdb's version contains in-frame clones alone and is incomplete. The sample carries fewer than 250,000 clones, around 86% recorded once. Sequencing was carried out using PBMCs. The receptors derive from a woman aged 18-29 years in good health and CMV-seronegative. Each CDR3 is given with its conserved first and last residue. D genes are given only for firm matches. Size values are once, few and many counts, or a class for expanded clones, and some rows have none.

>-|few|TRBV6-5|TRBJ1-1
TGTGCCAGCAGCCTGAGTGCGGTGAACACTGAAGCTTTCTTT
CASSLSAVNTEAFF
>TRBD1|-|TRBV4-2|TRBJ1-2
TGTGCCAGCAGCCAAGTTACCTTGGGGCAGGGGGCGAGGAGAGGCTACACCTTC
CASSQVTLGQGARRGYTF
>-|few|TRBV4-1|TRBJ1-1
TGCGCCAGCAGCCAAGTCTGGGTTCGGAGCACTGAAGCTTTCTTT
CASSQVWVRSTEAFF
>-|-|TRBV9|TRBJ2-3
TGTGCCAGCAGCACCCAGACCAGGGGAACAGATACGCAGTATTTT
CASSTQTRGTDTQYF
>TRBD1|-|TRBV7-2|TRBJ1-5
TGTGCCAGCAGCTTGCTTCGACAGGGGGGGCAGCCCCAGCATTTT
CASSLLRQGGQPQHF
>-|few|TRBV19|TRBJ1-6
TGTGCCAGTACTACGGGGATCTCCTATAATTCACCCCTCCACTTT
CASTTGISYNSPLHF
>-|-|TRBV13|TRBJ1-2
TGTGCCAGCAGCTTAGCGGGGAATGGCTACACCTTC
CASSLAGNGYTF
>TRBD2|-|TRBV5-1|TRBJ2-3
TGCGCCAGCAGAGGGACTAGCGGGAGCACAGATACGCAGTATTTT
CASRGTSGSTDTQYF
>-|-|TRBV6-5|TRBJ1-5
TGTGCCAGCAGCGAAACAGGGAGCAATCAGCCCCAGCATTTT
CASSETGSNQPQHF
>TRBD2|few|TRBV18|TRBJ2-1
TGTGCCAGCTCACCACCGGGGGGGTACGGCTACAATGAGCAGTTCTTC
CASSPPGGYGYNEQFF
>TRBD1|-|TRBV6-6|TRBJ2-7
TGTGCCAGCAGTTACACCCCGACAGGGGGCTACGAGCAGTACTTC
CASSYTPTGGYEQYF
>TRBD1|-|TRBV27|TRBJ1-1
TGTGCCAGCACCCGGACAGGGGGCAACACTGAAGCTTTCTTT
CASTRTGGNTEAFF
>-|-|TRBV5-6|TRBJ1-3
TGTGCCAGCAGCTTGTTTGGCCAGGGGTCGTCTGGAAACACCATATATTTT
CASSLFGQGSSGNTIYF
>-|-|TRBV7-2|TRBJ2-7
TGTGCCAGCAGCCTCAGGTACGAGCAGTACTTC
CASSLRYEQYF
>-|-|TRBV29-1|TRBJ2-3
TGCAGCGTTGGCGGGGTGGGCCCAGATACGCAGTATTTT
CSVGGVGPDTQYF
>-|-|TRBV30|TRBJ1-2
TGTGCCTCCAAATCTAGGGGCTACACCTTC
CASKSRGYTF
>TRBD1|few|TRBV7-3|TRBJ2-7
TGTGCCAGCACCCACCGAGGGACAGGGTCCTACGAGCAGTACTTC
CASTHRGTGSYEQYF
>TRBD1|-|TRBV7-2|TRBJ2-7
TGTGCCAGCAGCTTCTGGCAGGGGACAGCCAAAATCTACGAGCAGTACTTC
CASSFWQGTAKIYEQYF
>-|-|TRBV5-8|TRBJ1-5
TGTGCCAGCAACCCCGGGAATAGCAATCAGCCCCAGCATTTT
CASNPGNSNQPQHF
>-|once|TRBV27|TRBJ1-1
TGTGCCAGCTCTCAGGGGCTTAACACTGAAGCTTTCTTT
CASSQGLNTEAFF
>TRBD1|-|TRBV6-1|TRBJ2-7
TGTGCCAGCAGTGGCTACAGGGAAGGGGGCCAGTACTTC
CASSGYREGGQYF
>-|-|TRBV5-4|TRBJ1-2
TGTGCCAGCAGCTTAATGGGGGGTAATGGCTACACCTTC
CASSLMGGNGYTF
>-|-|TRBV5-1|TRBJ2-7
TGCGCCAGCAGCTTGGAAGGGGTAGCTTACGAGCAGTACTTC
CASSLEGVAYEQYF
>-|once|TRBV6-5|TRBJ1-1
TGTGCCAGCAGGCAGGGCGTCACGAACACTGAAGCTTTCTTT
CASRQGVTNTEAFF
>-|-|TRBV6-5|TRBJ1-2
TGTGCCAGCATCAAACACGGACAGAACTATGGCTACACCTTC
CASIKHGQNYGYTF
>-|once|TRBV5-1|TRBJ2-1
TGCGCCAGCAGCTTGGAAATGAAGGGGTTCCGCCGGGATGAGCAGTTCTTC
CASSLEMKGFRRDEQFF
>TRBD1|-|TRBV19|TRBJ2-1
TGTGCCAGTAGTATATTCGGGACAGATTCCTACAATGAGCAGTTCTTC
CASSIFGTDSYNEQFF
>-|few|TRBV29-1|TRBJ2-1
TGCAGCGTTCCACCGGGACTTGGGTACAATGAGCAGTTCTTC
CSVPPGLGYNEQFF
>-|-|TRBV19|TRBJ2-1
TGTGCCAGTAGTATACTCGGTTCGCTAGGTTTTCGGAATGAGCAGTTCTTC
CASSILGSLGFRNEQFF
>-|-|TRBV6-6|TRBJ1-2
TGTGCCAGCAGCCTTACAGGTCGAGATGGCTACACCTTC
CASSLTGRDGYTF
>-|once|TRBV6-5|TRBJ2-5
TGTGCCAGCAGTTATCAACAGGGAGGGAAGACCCAGTACTTC
CASSYQQGGKTQYF
>TRBD2|-|TRBV5-5|TRBJ2-3
TGTGCCAGCAGCCTCACGCCGGACCAGCGGGAGGGCAGGCAGTATTTT
CASSLTPDQREGRQYF
>-|-|TRBV7-8|TRBJ2-1
TGTGCCAGCAGTGGGGGGGGCCTGTGGTTCTTC
CASSGGGLWFF
>TRBD2|-|TRBV7-2|TRBJ2-2
TGTGCCAGCAGCCCTAGCGGGGGGGTCCCCGGGGAGCTGTTTTTT
CASSPSGGVPGELFF
>TRBD1|-|TRBV10-3|TRBJ2-5
TGTGCCATCACCAGAGATCTGACAGGGGGGGAGACCCAGTACTTC
CAITRDLTGGETQYF
>TRBD1|-|TRBV7-9|TRBJ1-1
TGTGCCAGCAGCTTAGCCCGACAGGGAAACACTGAAGCTTTCTTT
CASSLARQGNTEAFF
>TRBD1|-|TRBV7-6|TRBJ1-6
TGTGCCAGCAGCTCATCTCCGGGACAGGGGGGGACACCCCTCCACTTT
CASSSSPGQGGTPLHF
>TRBD1|-|TRBV19|TRBJ1-6
TGTGCCAGTAGTCCCGTCGCGGGACAGGATTCACCCCTCCACTTT
CASSPVAGQDSPLHF
>-|-|TRBV18|TRBJ1-1
TGTGCCAGCTCACCACTGGAGGTGAACACTGAAGCTTTCTTT
CASSPLEVNTEAFF
>-|-|TRBV27|TRBJ1-5
TGTGCCAGCAGTTTGTCGAGCAATCAGCCCCAGCATTTT
CASSLSSNQPQHF
>-|-|TRBV7-3|TRBJ2-1
TGTGCCAGCAGCTCAACCGGACAGCATTACAATGAGCAGTTCTTC
CASSSTGQHYNEQFF
>-|-|TRBV19|TRBJ1-4
TGTGCCAGTAGTATAGGGACACGACTGTTTTTT
CASSIGTRLFF
>-|-|TRBV19|TRBJ2-7
TGTGCCAGTAGTATAGGTTCGACATACGAGCAGTACTTC
CASSIGSTYEQYF
>-|-|TRBV15|TRBJ1-5
TGTGCCACCAGCAGAAGGGCGGAGGCCCGCCAGCCCCAGCATTTT
CATSRRAEARQPQHF
>TRBD2|-|TRBV7-7|TRBJ2-5
TGTGCTAGCCTTCCGACTAGCGGGAGGGGAGAGACCCAGTACTTC
CASLPTSGRGETQYF
>TRBD2|-|TRBV6-5|TRBJ2-5
TGTGCCAGCAGTTACGGGACTAGCGGGAGGGCCCCCCAGTACTTC
CASSYGTSGRAPQYF
>TRBD2|-|TRBV2|TRBJ2-1
TGTGCCAGCAGTGAAGACCCCTGGCGGGAGGCTCCCTCCTACAATGAGCAGTTCTTC
CASSEDPWREAPSYNEQFF
>TRBD2|-|TRBV5-1|TRBJ2-5
TGCGCCAGCAGCCGGACTAGCGGTTACCTGCAAGAGACCCAGTACTTC
CASSRTSGYLQETQYF
>-|-|TRBV10-3|TRBJ2-1
TGTGCCATCAGTGAGTCGGAGAAAGACAGGCCCGTCCATGAGCAGTTCTTC
CAISESEKDRPVHEQFF
>TRBD2|-|TRBV9|TRBJ2-1
TGTGCCAGCAGCATGGGAGGGGGACTAGCGGACAATGAGCAGTTCTTC
CASSMGGGLADNEQFF